This section outlines one T cell receptor beta chain sequence together with its context. As yet, its antigen is unknown. Only in-frame clones appear in the TCRdb table, and some are missing; sequencing was by immunoSEQ multiplex PCR. The sample lists about 1.5 million clones; nearly 99% were seen once. The sample belongs to a study of shared clonotypes between healthy human individuals. Broader study findings: The study sampled only blood, and tissue repertoires likely differ. Generation probability values for non-shared clonotypes were lower than those for clonotypes shared by all four donors. Deeper or shallower sequencing was expected to change how clonotypes are shared among donors.

V dropped 4 bases and J dropped 9; count of bases not matched to a gene: 5. Germline V CDR1 and CDR2: LNHDA, SQIVND (reference sequence). The CDR3 covers 13 residues. This clonotype originated in a man aged 25 to 40 in good health. The chain combines TRBV19 with TRBJ2-1, with 8 bases that match TRBD2. Sequenced material: naive CD4+ T cells sorted from blood. Subset reported: CD45RA+ positively selected. CDR3 coding DNA: TGTGCCAGTAGTAGAAGCGGGAGTAGTGAGCAGTTCTTC. This gives the protein CASSRSGSSEQFF.